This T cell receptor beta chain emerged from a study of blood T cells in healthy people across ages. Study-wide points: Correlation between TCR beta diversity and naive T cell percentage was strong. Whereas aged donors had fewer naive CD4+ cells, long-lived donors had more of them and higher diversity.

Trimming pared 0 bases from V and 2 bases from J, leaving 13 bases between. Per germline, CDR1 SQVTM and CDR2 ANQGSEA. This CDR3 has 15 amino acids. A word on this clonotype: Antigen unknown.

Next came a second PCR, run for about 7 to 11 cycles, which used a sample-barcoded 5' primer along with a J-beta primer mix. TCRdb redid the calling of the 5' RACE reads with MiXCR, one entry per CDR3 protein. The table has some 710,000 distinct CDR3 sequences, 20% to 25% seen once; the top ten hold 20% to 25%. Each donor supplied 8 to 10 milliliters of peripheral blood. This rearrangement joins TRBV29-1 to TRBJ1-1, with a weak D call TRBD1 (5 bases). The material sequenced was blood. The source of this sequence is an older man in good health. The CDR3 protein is CSVEEWGVLNTEAFF. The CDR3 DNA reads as TGCAGCGTTGAAGAATGGGGGGTGCTTAACACTGAAGCTTTCTTT.